These 20 T cell receptor beta chains were all obtained from the same sample, sequenced in a study of CD8+CD57+ T cells in acquired aplastic anemia. Profiling that covered TCR beta VDJ and CDR3 relied on genomic DNA as its template. From the reads, TCRdb called clonotypes with MiXCR, one entry per CDR3 protein. In the table there are 190,000 or so distinct CDR3 sequences, over 60% of which are singletons. Sequencing was carried out using sorted CD4+, CD8+, or CD8+CD57+ T cells (not recorded which) from PBMCs. Receptors were obtained from a human donor in good health.

The J gene is TRBJ2-1, the V gene TRBV9; 8 positions match TRBD1. The trim removed 3 bases at V and 0 bases at J, leaving 5 bases unmatched. CDR1 is SGDLS, CDR2 YYNGEE, per germline. The CDR3 contains 16 residues. Here the CDR3 reads CASSEGQASSYNEQFF. The CDR3 DNA is TGTGCCAGCAGCGAGGGACAGGCGAGCTCCTACAATGAGCAGTTCTTC.

The genes are TRBV29-1 and TRBJ2-7, with D hard to call. With 2 bases removed from V and 3 bases from J, the gap between germline ends came to 11 bases. There are 13 residues in the CDR3. Germline V gives CDR1 SQVTM, CDR2 ANQGSEA. CDR3: CSVETQVGYEQYF. In nucleotides, the CDR3 is TGCAGCGTTGAAACCCAAGTGGGCTACGAGCAGTACTTC.

This clonotype came up many times. This sequence joins TRBV20-1 and TRBJ2-7; a possible D gene is TRBD1 (6 bases). The CDR3 extends over 16 amino acids. Germline assignment: CDR1 DFQATT and CDR2 SNEGSKA (reference sequence). V gave up 0 bases and J gave up 2 bases, with 17 bases separating them. The CDR3 region has the DNA TGCAGTGCTAGAGATCTCGCGTCAGGGGAAACCTACGAGCAGTACTTC. Residues: CSARDLASGETYEQYF.

The chain has TRBV15 and TRBJ2-7, with unresolved D. This CDR3 comprises 15 residues. CDR1 LNHNV and CDR2 YYDKDF come from the germline V gene (reference sequence). V was pared by 0 bases and J by 0 bases, with 9 bases between. This CDR3 reads CATSREGSFSYEQYF. The CDR3 DNA is TGTGCCACCAGCAGAGAGGGCAGTTTCTCCTACGAGCAGTACTTC.

The chain uses TRBV19 and TRBJ1-1; no reliable D call. The CDR3 has 15 amino acids. Germline values: CDR1 LNHDA, CDR2 SQIVND (reference sequence). Trimming pared 3 bases from V and 5 bases from J, leaving 16 bases between. The CDR3 DNA reads TGTGCCAGTAGTATTGGTATGGGGTTGGCAACTGAAGCTTTCTTT. Translating it yields CASSIGMGLATEAFF.

This clonotype was detected only a few times. The chain combines TRBV6-2 or TRBV6-3 with TRBJ2-1; TRBD1 or TRBD2 may be the D gene (5 bases each). The CDR3 is 16 amino acids. Trimming left V 2 bases short and J 4 bases short, with 15 bases between. CDR1 is MNHEY, CDR2 SVGEGT, per germline. Here the CDR3 reads CASSYTPRESYNEQFF. In DNA, the CDR3 is TGTGCCAGCAGTTACACCCCCAGGGAGTCGTACAATGAGCAGTTCTTC.

This chain connects TRBV6-2 or TRBV6-3 to TRBJ1-1, with D perhaps matching TRBD1 (6 bases). In germline, CDR1 is MNHEY, CDR2 SVGEGT. The CDR3 extends over 15 amino acids. The ends were cut back, 5 bases at V and 3 bases at J, with 16 bases in the middle. The chain's CDR3 is CASSRYGGAYTEAFF. CDR3 nucleotides: TGTGCCAGCAGTAGGTACGGGGGCGCTTACACTGAAGCTTTCTTT.

The CDR3 DNA sequence: TGTGCCAGCAGCCCCCAGTCGGGGGGCACCGGGGAGCTGTTTTTT. It is translated as CASSPQSGGTGELFF. The V gene is TRBV7-2, the J gene TRBJ2-2; TRBD2 aligns across 7 bases. The germline gives CDR1 SGHTA, CDR2 FQGNSA. V was clipped by 5 bases and J by 4 bases; unmatched bases: 7. The CDR3 has 15 amino acids.

This sequence joins TRBV7-2 and TRBJ2-5; D is tentatively TRBD1 or TRBD2 (5 bases each). CDR3 length equals 13 residues. Looked up from germline, CDR1 is SGHTA and CDR2 is FQGNSA. Trimming took off 5 bases at V and 5 bases at J, with 12 bases between the two ends. The CDR3 sequence is CASSPPEGETQYF. CDR3 bases: TGTGCCAGCAGCCCCCCCGAGGGGGAGACCCAGTACTTC.

The chain joins TRBV20-1 to TRBJ2-3, with TRBD2 matching 10 bases. The CDR3 is 17 residues long. After removal of 4 bases from V and 1 base from J, the junction contained 11 bases not matched to a gene. Germline V gene sequence: CDR1 DFQATT, CDR2 SNEGSKA (reference sequence). CDR3 DNA: TGCAGTGCTACCACACTACGGGGGACTAGCGGCACAGATACGCAGTATTTT. It codes for CSATTLRGTSGTDTQYF.

The chain recombines TRBV2 with TRBJ2-3; 7 bases fit TRBD2. The V gene's germline CDR1 is SNHLY and CDR2 FYNNEI. This CDR3 has 14 amino acids. Trimming took 9 bases from V and 3 from J; bases not matched to a gene: 9. The CDR3 sequence is CASRVGLVTDTQYF. The CDR3 nucleotides are TGTGCCAGTCGGGTTGGACTAGTAACAGATACGCAGTATTTT.

The chain is built from TRBV29-1 and TRBJ1-3; 8 bases align to TRBD1. Germline V gene sequence: CDR1 SQVTM, CDR2 ANQGSEA. V lost 4 bases and J lost 6; bases outside the gene matches: 11. CDR3 length: 15 amino acids. CDR3 protein: CSVVGRGTGENTIYF. Written as DNA, the CDR3 is TGCAGCGTTGTAGGCAGGGGGACAGGAGAAAACACCATATATTTT.

This clonotype was recorded at least ten times. The rearrangement uses TRBV4-1 and TRBJ2-7; D is ambiguous. The CDR3 extends over 15 amino acids. CDR1 is MGHRA, CDR2 YSYEKL, per germline. V was pared by 0 bases and J by 0 bases, with 9 bases between. The CDR3 region has the DNA TGCGCCAGCAGCCAAGAGCCTGATAGCTCCTACGAGCAGTACTTC. Its translation is CASSQEPDSSYEQYF.

This sequence joins TRBV7-7 and TRBJ2-7, with D possibly matching TRBD1 (6 bases). CDR3 size: 13 residues. CDR1 SSHAT and CDR2 FNYEAQ come from the germline V gene (reference sequence). In DNA, the CDR3 is TGTGCTGGTTCACAGGGTAAAGTCTACGAGCAGTACTTC. It yields the protein CAGSQGKVYEQYF.

Turning to this clonotype: Its ends do not fully match the called genes, so a read error is possible. The chain carries TRBV19 and TRBJ2-7, with 10 bases lining up with TRBD1. The CDR3 consists of 17 residues. Looked up from germline, CDR1 is LNHDA and CDR2 is SQIVND (reference sequence). The CDR3 here is CTSSRGDRGFEIYEQYF. In DNA, the CDR3 is TGTACCAGTAGTAGAGGGGACAGGGGCTTCGAAATCTACGAGCAGTACTTC.

This clonotype was counted ten times or more. This chain connects TRBV27 to TRBJ2-5; the match to TRBD1 covers 8 bases. The CDR3 length is 15 residues. Trimming cost V 5 bases and J 1 base; bases outside gene matches: 6. Per germline, CDR1 MNHEY and CDR2 SMNVEV (reference sequence). The CDR3 region has the DNA TGTGCCAGCAGTCCGCTAGGACAGGGCCAAGAGACCCAGTACTTC. Encoded protein: CASSPLGQGQETQYF.

This clonotype was seen a handful of times. V is TRBV20-1 and J is TRBJ2-1; 8 positions agree with TRBD2. Germline CDR1 and CDR2: DFQATT and SNEGSKA (reference sequence). V shed 0 bases and J 2 bases; nucleotides not matched to a gene: 6. CDR3 length: 16 residues. This CDR3 reads CSARDSSREAYNEQFF. The CDR3 DNA reads TGCAGTGCTAGAGATTCCTCGCGGGAGGCCTACAATGAGCAGTTCTTC.

This clonotype was seen once. This chain connects TRBV7-9 to TRBJ1-5; 9 bases match TRBD1. CDR3 length: 15 residues. V shed 4 bases, J shed 7 bases, and the junction held 8 bases outside the gene matches. The germline V gene encodes CDR1 SEHNR and CDR2 FQNEAQ (reference sequence). CDR3 loop: CASSSGTGSEQPQHF. The CDR3 bases are TGTGCCAGCAGCTCCGGGACAGGGTCTGAACAGCCCCAGCATTTT.

This clonotype was seen once. The rearrangement uses TRBV12-3 or TRBV12-4 and TRBJ2-3, with a possible D match to TRBD2 (6 bases). V gave up 3 bases and J gave up 1 base, with 11 bases separating them. The CDR3 is made up of 15 amino acids. CDR3 DNA: TGTGCCAGCAGTTTCCTACCGGGGGGCACAGATACGCAGTATTTT. This translates into CASSFLPGGTDTQYF.

This clonotype occurred many times. The chain uses TRBV29-1 and TRBJ1-1; 7 nucleotides line up with TRBD1. Germline values: CDR1 SQVTM, CDR2 ANQGSEA. CDR3 length: 13 amino acids. Unmatched junction bases numbered 6, after V lost 5 bases and J lost 3 bases. CDR3 sequence: CSVSGGAYTEAFF. The CDR3 DNA is TGCAGCGTTTCAGGGGGAGCTTACACTGAAGCTTTCTTT.